This T cell receptor beta chain emerged from a study of T cell responses to AZD1222 COVID-19 vaccine. Germline V gives CDR1 MNHEY, CDR2 SMNVEV (reference sequence). Trimming took 5 bases from V and 2 from J, leaving 16 bases between them. CDR3 length: 15 residues. Libraries were prepared by immunoSEQ multiplex PCR; TCRdb keeps only in-frame clonotypes and omits some of them. Of some 190,000 clones detected, roughly nine tenths appear once; the ten largest clones hold approximately 7.2%. This receptor was identified in an adult in good health. The V and J genes are TRBV27 and TRBJ2-7; no reliable D call. Specimen: peripheral blood, collected on day 0 of AZD1222 vaccination. CDR3 nucleotide sequence: TGTGCCAGCAGTCTTAGGGCGGACGGAGCCTACGAGCAGTACTTC. It translates to CASSLRADGAYEQYF.